These 21 T cell receptor beta chains were all obtained from the same sample, sequenced in a study of chemoradiotherapy in HPV16-positive cancers. This table comes from immunoSEQ multiplex PCR, and its TCRdb copy is limited to in-frame clones, with some not included. The sample yields nearly 35,000 clones, about 92% seen once. This specimen was blood, taken from a patient who underwent chemoradiotherapy. The receptor source for this set is a human donor with HPV-associated anogenital cancer.

V gene TRBV5-1 combines with J gene TRBJ2-5; 9 bases fit TRBD2. The CDR3 contains 16 residues. V was clipped by 4 bases and J by 6 bases; unmatched bases: 13. Per the germline V gene, CDR1 is SGHRS and CDR2 is YFSETQ. The chain's CDR3 is CASSQRLSSGGQTQYF. The DNA for the CDR3 is TGCGCCAGCAGCCAACGACTAAGTAGCGGGGGTCAGACCCAGTACTTC.

This clone was seen only once. The V call is TRBV6-1, the J call TRBJ2-6; D remains unclear. Trimming pared 2 bases from V and 0 bases from J, leaving 5 bases between. The CDR3 length is 15 residues. The V gene's germline CDR1 is MNHNS and CDR2 SASEGT. The CDR3 here is CASSETPSGANVLTF. The CDR3 DNA reads as TGTGCCAGCAGTGAAACCCCCTCTGGGGCCAACGTCCTGACTTTC.

The rearrangement links TRBV13 to TRBJ2-7; 8 bases fit TRBD1. This CDR3 comprises 15 residues. V shed 5 bases, J shed 7 bases, and the junction held 13 bases outside the gene matches. Germline assignment: CDR1 PRHDT and CDR2 FYEKMQ (reference sequence). In nucleotides, the CDR3 is TGTGCCAGCAGCCAGGGGACAGGCCCCTCCCGGGAGCAGTACTTC. Its translation is CASSQGTGPSREQYF.

The chain has TRBV19 and TRBJ2-5, with TRBD1 matching over 9 bases. V was clipped by 7 bases and J by 0 bases; unmatched bases: 9. The CDR3 totals 16 residues. The germline gives CDR1 LNHDA, CDR2 SQIVND (reference sequence). Here the CDR3 reads CASTLRGTGYQETQYF. Here the CDR3 DNA reads TGTGCCAGTACCCTGAGGGGGACAGGGTACCAAGAGACCCAGTACTTC. The complete variable domain, with remaining parts taken from reference TRBV19 and TRBJ2-5, reads DGGITQSPKYLFRKEGQNVTLSCEQNLNHDAMYWYRQDPGQGLRLIYYSQIVNDFQKGDIAEGYSVSREKKESFPLTVTSAQKNPTAFYLCASTLRGTGYQETQYFGPGTRLLVL.

This chain joins TRBV2 and TRBJ1-2, with TRBD1 identical over 9 bases. V shed 6 bases, J shed 8 bases, and the junction held 13 bases outside the gene matches. The CDR3 totals 15 residues. Per germline, CDR1 SNHLY and CDR2 FYNNEI. The DNA for the CDR3 is TGTGCCAGCAGGGCAACCCTACAGGGGGCGAAAGGCTACACCTTC. This gives the protein CASRATLQGAKGYTF.

This CDR3 reads CASSLWAAGHYNEQFF. The DNA of the CDR3 is TGTGCCAGCAGTTTATGGGCAGCTGGACACTACAATGAGCAGTTCTTC. The chain carries TRBV28 and TRBJ2-1, with a weak D call TRBD1 (5 bases). The CDR3 is 16 amino acids. Germline CDR1 and CDR2: MDHEN and SYDVKM. With 0 bases removed from V and 3 bases from J, the gap between germline ends came to 12 bases.

This clone was picked up one time. V gene TRBV6-1 combines with J gene TRBJ2-3, with 8 bases fitting TRBD1. Germline V lookup: CDR1 MNHNS, CDR2 SASEGT. The trim removed 6 bases at V and 3 bases at J, leaving 5 bases unmatched. The CDR3 has 14 amino acids. In DNA form, the CDR3 reads TGTGCCAGCAGCCTTGACAGGGGTACAGATACGCAGTATTTT. Its translation: CASSLDRGTDTQYF.

The J gene is TRBJ2-5, the V gene TRBV5-6, with D perhaps assigned TRBD1 or TRBD2 (6 bases each). This CDR3 has 14 amino acids. V gave up 2 bases and J gave up 3 bases, with 11 bases separating them. Germline lookup yields CDR1 SGHDT and CDR2 YYEEEE. This CDR3 reads CASSLGGRKETQYF. The CDR3 bases are TGTGCCAGCAGCTTAGGGGGGCGAAAAGAGACCCAGTACTTC.

J is TRBJ1-6 and V is TRBV30, with 7 bases lining up with TRBD1. J lost 7 bases, V lost 0 bases, and 6 bases had no gene match. Germline CDR1 reads GTSNPN; CDR2 reads SVGIG (reference sequence). The length of the CDR3 is 15 residues. The CDR3 sequence is CAWSVRTGGNSPLHF. DNA of the CDR3: TGTGCCTGGAGTGTAAGGACAGGTGGCAATTCACCCCTCCACTTT.

This chain joins TRBV5-1 and TRBJ1-1, with D possibly TRBD1 on 6 matching bases. This CDR3 is 18 amino acids long. Between the trimmed V and J ends, which lost 4 bases and 4 bases, there was a span of 26 bases. From germline, CDR1 is SGHRS and CDR2 YFSETQ. The CDR3: CASSPDTALGQGSTEAFF. The CDR3 nucleotides are TGCGCCAGCAGCCCGGATACCGCGCTCGGGCAGGGGAGCACTGAAGCTTTCTTT.

The count of this clone is one. The chain is built from TRBV10-1 and TRBJ2-3, with D perhaps assigned TRBD1 or TRBD2 (5 bases each). Trimming removed 10 bases at V and 4 bases at J, with 9 bases between. The germline gives CDR1 WNHNN, CDR2 SYGVQD (reference sequence). The CDR3 is made up of 11 amino acids. CDR3 sequence: CATGDADTQYF. As DNA, the CDR3 is TGCGCCACCGGGGACGCAGATACGCAGTATTTT.

V usage is TRBV9 and J usage is TRBJ1-2; D remains unclear. Germline loops: CDR1 SGDLS, CDR2 YYNGEE. V was cut by 2 bases and J by 5 bases, with 7 bases left in between. The CDR3 is 12 residues long. The CDR3 is CASSVEGYGYTF. Here the CDR3 DNA reads TGTGCCAGCAGCGTTGAAGGGTATGGCTACACCTTC.

The count of this clone is one. This chain's CDR3 is CASSVDRVPEAFF. In DNA form, the CDR3 reads TGCGCCAGCAGCGTCGACAGGGTTCCTGAAGCTTTCTTT. V gene TRBV5-1 combines with J gene TRBJ1-1; 7 nucleotides match TRBD1. CDR3 size: 13 residues. J was trimmed by 6 bases and V by 4 bases; bases with no gene match: 6. The germline gives CDR1 SGHRS, CDR2 YFSETQ.

The chain is built from TRBV6-5 and TRBJ1-1, with D hard to call. Germline CDR1 MNHEY, CDR2 SVGAGI. The CDR3 is 13 amino acids. Trimming took 6 bases from V and 4 from J, leaving 12 bases between them. The CDR3 reads CASRQTGGTEAFF. In DNA, the CDR3 is TGTGCCAGCAGACAGACTGGAGGCACTGAAGCTTTCTTT.

This sequence joins TRBV2 and TRBJ2-7; maybe TRBD1 (6 bases). Germline assignment: CDR1 SNHLY and CDR2 FYNNEI. V was clipped by 8 bases and J by 7 bases, with 24 bases between them. The CDR3 covers 15 residues. CDR3 region: CASGGQVGPRGEQYF. CDR3 sequence (DNA): TGTGCCAGCGGCGGGCAGGTTGGACCGAGGGGGGAGCAGTACTTC.

The CDR3 coding sequence is TGTGCCAGCAGCTTAAAAGCAACAACCAACACCGGGGAGCTGTTTTTT. The encoded protein is CASSLKATTNTGELFF. The chain combines TRBV11-3 with TRBJ2-2; D is unclear. Germline V CDR1 and CDR2: SGHNT, YENEEA. This CDR3 spans 16 amino acids. Trimming pared 2 bases from V and 2 bases from J, leaving 12 bases between.

J is TRBJ1-2 and V is TRBV5-1; TRBD1 aligns across 7 bases. There are 16 residues in the CDR3. Trimming cost V 3 bases and J 3 bases; bases outside gene matches: 11. The germline CDR1 and CDR2 sequences are SGHRS and YFSETQ. CDR3 in amino acids: CASSWTTGTEYYGYTF. CDR3 coding DNA: TGCGCCAGCAGCTGGACGACAGGGACCGAATACTATGGCTACACCTTC. Together with reference TRBV5-1 and TRBJ1-2, the CDR3 gives the full variable domain: KAGVTQTPRYLIKTRGQQVTLSCSPISGHRSVSWYQQTPGQGLQFLFEYFSETQRNKGNFPGRFSGRQFSNSRSEMNVSTLELGDSALYLCASSWTTGTEYYGYTFGSGTRLTVV.

J is TRBJ2-1 and V is TRBV11-2, with D maybe TRBD1 (5 bases). V was shortened by 1 base and J by 10 bases, with 17 bases between the two germline ends. The CDR3 loop spans 15 amino acids. Germline CDR1 is SGHAT and CDR2 is FQNNGV. The CDR3 spells CASSLAFKGQREQFF. The CDR3 nucleotides read TGTGCCAGCAGCTTAGCGTTCAAGGGGCAGAGGGAGCAGTTCTTC.

V is TRBV20-1 and J is TRBJ2-1, with unresolved D. CDR3 length: 11 amino acids. With 5 bases removed from V and 5 bases from J, the gap between germline ends came to 7 bases. CDR1 and CDR2 from the germline V gene are DFQATT and SNEGSKA (reference sequence). The CDR3 region is CSAATHNEQFF. CDR3 sequence (DNA): TGCAGTGCTGCCACTCACAATGAGCAGTTCTTC.

V gene TRBV4-1 combines with J gene TRBJ1-1; 8 bases line up with TRBD1. Germline loops: CDR1 MGHRA, CDR2 YSYEKL. V lost 0 bases and J lost 10; bases outside the gene matches: 4. CDR3 length: 13 residues. The CDR3: CASSQEGRGPAFF. For the CDR3, the DNA is TGCGCCAGCAGCCAAGAGGGCAGGGGGCCAGCTTTCTTT.

This clone was recorded a few times. The chain has TRBV7-9 and TRBJ1-2; perhaps TRBD1 as D (5 bases). CDR3 length: 14 residues. V gave up 0 bases and J gave up 2 bases, with 7 bases separating them. Germline CDR1 is SEHNR and CDR2 is FQNEAQ (reference sequence). For the CDR3, the DNA is TGTGCCAGCAGCTTAGCGGGGGAGAACTATGGCTACACCTTC. As protein: CASSLAGENYGYTF. Filled out from reference TRBV7-9 and TRBJ1-2, the complete variable domain reads DTGVSQNPRHKITKRGQNVTFRCDPISEHNRLYWYRQTLGQGPEFLTYFQNEAQLEKSRLLSDRFSAERPKGSFSTLEIQRTEQGDSAMYLCASSLAGENYGYTFGSGTRLTVV.